The entry that follows covers one T cell receptor (beta chain) sequence. Antigen unknown. The sample belongs to a study of cytomegalovirus exposure and HLA in healthy donors. Study-level results: Despite most TCR sequences being rare, some public TCRs occurred in many donors. For cytomegalovirus status, the classifier reportedly gave diagnoses with high specificity and sensitivity. Beyond CMV serostatus, there was no information to go on about immune exposure.

PCR used 60 Vbeta primers and 13 Jbeta primers. The table came from immunoSEQ multiplex PCR; TCRdb's copy has only in-frame clones and leaves some out. The sample holds approximately 110,000 clones, less than 70% seen once. The CDR3 has 15 residues. CDR1 is MNHNS, CDR2 SASEGT, per germline. The junction had 6 bases not matched to a gene; V was cut back by 6 bases and J by 0 bases. Sequenced input: PBMCs. This chain links TRBV6-1 with TRBJ1-1; 8 bases line up with TRBD1. The clonotype was recovered from a woman in her 30s in good health and CMV-seronegative. CDR3 DNA: TGTGCCAGCAGGGACAGGGACCGCATGAACACTGAAGCTTTCTTT. Translated, it gives CASRDRDRMNTEAFF.